These 4 T cell receptor beta chains were sequenced from one sample in a study of breast tumors, draining lymph nodes, adjacent tissues. A single record per CDR3 protein comes from TCRdb applying MiXCR to the multiplex PCR reads. The sample records tens of thousands of distinct CDR3 sequences, less than 55% being singletons. The sequenced material came from breast tumor tissue. The receptor source for this set is a female donor with breast cancer. Some clones in this sample may be carry-over from other donors' samples.

The chain links TRBV5-1 to TRBJ2-3, with a tentative D call TRBD2 (5 bases). Germline assignment: CDR1 SGHRS and CDR2 YFSETQ. The CDR3 is 14 amino acids. The germline V and J ends were trimmed by 0 bases and 0 bases, with 5 bases remaining between them. CDR3 loop: CASSLGGSTDTQYF. The DNA of the CDR3 is TGCGCCAGCAGCTTGGGCGGGAGCACAGATACGCAGTATTTT.

The genes are TRBV10-1 and TRBJ1-5; D unresolved. The CDR3 length is 18 residues. The germline gives CDR1 WNHNN, CDR2 SYGVQD (reference sequence). Between the trimmed V and J ends, which lost 4 bases and 3 bases, there was a span of 22 bases. CDR3 residues: CASSASGRSEQYNQPQHF. The DNA of the CDR3 is TGCGCCAGCAGTGCTAGCGGGAGATCCGAGCAGTACAATCAGCCCCAGCATTTT.

This clonotype was recorded at least ten times. The chain couples TRBV11-3 to TRBJ2-7, with 7 nucleotides matching TRBD2. V lost 3 bases and J lost 6; bases outside the gene matches: 8. The CDR3 runs to 14 residues. Germline V gene lookup returns CDR1 SGHNT and CDR2 YENEEA. The CDR3, as DNA: TGTGCCAGCAGCTTGGGGGTAGCGGGCATCGAGCAGTACTTC. Protein: CASSLGVAGIEQYF.

The table lists this clonotype with many counts. The V and J genes are TRBV5-1 and TRBJ2-1, with D uncertain. V was trimmed by 4 bases and J by 3 bases, leaving 14 bases between them. This CDR3 is built from 15 residues. Looked up from germline, CDR1 is SGHRS and CDR2 is YFSETQ. Here the CDR3 DNA reads TGCGCCAGCAGCCCGGACGGGTCCCTCTACAATGAGCAGTTCTTC. As protein: CASSPDGSLYNEQFF.